The present TCR beta chain was sequenced within a study of tumor-infiltrating lymphocytes in oesophageal squamous cell carcinoma. CDR1 is SGHVT, CDR2 SQSDAQ, per germline. The V end was cut by 3 bases, the J end by 16 bases, with 16 bases between. The CDR3 runs to 12 residues. MiXCR, run by TCRdb on the PCR reads, gives a single entry per CDR3 protein. The sample has almost 20,000 distinct CDR3 sequences, around two fifths seen once; the top ten hold approximately 19%. Material: esophageal tumor tissue. The receptor was derived from a male donor with esophageal squamous cell carcinoma. The chain couples TRBV7-4 to TRBJ2-1; D is undetermined. CDR3 DNA sequence: TGTGCCAGCAGCTTTTCAGTGGCAGAAGCTTTCTTC. It is translated as CASSFSVAEAFF.